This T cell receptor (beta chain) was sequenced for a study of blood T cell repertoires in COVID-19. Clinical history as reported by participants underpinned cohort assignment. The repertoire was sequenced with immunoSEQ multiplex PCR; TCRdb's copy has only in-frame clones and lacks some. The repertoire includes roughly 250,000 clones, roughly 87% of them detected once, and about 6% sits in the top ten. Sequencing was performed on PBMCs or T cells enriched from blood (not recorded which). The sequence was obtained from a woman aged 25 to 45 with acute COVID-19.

The CDR3 loop reads CASSLGTVQGLSPLHF. In DNA form, the CDR3 reads TGTGCCAGCAGCTTAGGGACAGTTCAGGGGCTTTCACCCCTCCACTTT. The chain carries TRBV7-2 and TRBJ1-6, with D possibly TRBD1 on 6 matching bases. CDR1 and CDR2 (germline): SGHTA, FQGNSA. The CDR3 runs 16 residues. V lost 1 base and J lost 9, with 16 bases in between.